Detailed here is one T cell receptor beta chain. What it binds is unknown. Sequence at one end of the junction differs from germline and may be a read error. Three rounds of nested PCR, following a modified ARM-PCR protocol, produced the TCRbeta library. TCRdb called the multiplex PCR reads again in MiXCR, with one record for every CDR3 protein. The sample lists 94,000 or so distinct CDR3 sequences; more than 75% were seen once. The source of the sample is a study of tumor and adjacent non-tumor tissue in lung cancer. Findings of the study overall: In normal lung, the top 100 clones were significantly more dominant than in tumor.

The CDR3 consists of 16 residues. Germline-derived CDR1 and CDR2 are MNHNS and SASEGT. This sample's RNA came from whole unsorted tissue. The normal lung tissue was taken more than 3 cm from the tumor edge. The source of this sequence is a woman aged 45-65 years with non-small cell lung cancer. The chain is built from TRBV6-1 and TRBJ2-2, with a weak D call TRBD2 (5 bases). What was sequenced was distant non-tumor lung tissue. The CDR3 region is CVSSEDPERVTGELFF. In nucleotides, the CDR3 is TGTGTCAGCAGTGAAGATCCCGAGAGGGTCACCGGGGAGCTGTTTTTT.